The next 23 T cell receptor beta chains were all read from a single sample in a study of blood T cell repertoires in COVID-19. Sequencing used immunoSEQ multiplex PCR; TCRdb keeps in-frame clones, though not all of them. The sample records roughly 140,000 clones, 85% to 90% being singletons. Sample: PBMCs or T cells enriched from blood (not recorded which). These TCRs come from a man aged 60 to 69 who had recovered from COVID-19.

The rearrangement links TRBV12-3 or TRBV12-4 to TRBJ1-5; TRBD1 matches 7 bases. The length of the CDR3 is 12 residues. After removal of 7 bases from V and 7 bases from J, the junction contained 4 bases not matched to a gene. CDR3 sequence (DNA): TGTGCCAGCAACCTACAGGGGCAGCCCCAGCATTTT. This encodes CASNLQGQPQHF.

This clone was seen a handful of times. V usage is TRBV28 and J usage is TRBJ1-1; D call uncertain. The germline CDR1 and CDR2 sequences are MDHEN and SYDVKM. CDR3 length equals 16 residues. V was shortened by 6 bases and J by 4 bases, with 21 bases between the two germline ends. CDR3 in amino acids: CASSPSGIGGGTEAFF. The DNA of the CDR3 is TGTGCCAGCAGCCCCTCGGGGATTGGAGGTGGCACTGAAGCTTTCTTT.

The rearrangement uses TRBV3-1 (or the pseudogene TRBV3-2) and TRBJ1-5; possibly TRBD1 for D (6 bases). The CDR3 totals 15 residues. Looked up from germline, CDR1 is LGHDT and CDR2 is YNNKEL (reference sequence). Trimming cost V 4 bases and J 1 base, with 11 bases left between them. The CDR3 sequence: CASSLSTGSNQPQHF. CDR3 sequence (DNA): TGTGCCAGCAGCCTTTCGACAGGAAGCAATCAGCCCCAGCATTTT.

The chain is built from TRBV28 and TRBJ2-1, with D tentatively TRBD2 (5 bases). CDR1 and CDR2 from the germline V gene are MDHEN and SYDVKM. This CDR3 comprises 17 residues. Trimming took 3 bases from V and 0 from J, leaving 15 bases between them. CDR3 sequence reads: CASSFFIAQSSYNEQFF. CDR3 sequence (DNA): TGTGCCAGCAGTTTCTTTATAGCGCAGAGCTCCTACAATGAGCAGTTCTTC. The full variable domain, completed using reference TRBV28 and TRBJ2-1, is DVKVTQSSRYLVKRTGEKVFLECVQDMDHENMFWYRQDPGLGLRLIYFSYDVKMKEKGDIPEGYSVSREKKERFSLILESASTNQTSMYLCASSFFIAQSSYNEQFFGPGTRLTVL.

The chain couples TRBV27 to TRBJ1-4; 8 nucleotides agree with TRBD1. The length of the CDR3 is 15 residues. Germline loops: CDR1 MNHEY, CDR2 SMNVEV (reference sequence). After removal of 6 bases from V and 5 bases from J, the junction contained 8 bases not matched to a gene. The CDR3 region has the DNA TGTGCCAGCAGCCGTGACGACAGGGGAAATGAAAAACTGTTTTTT. As protein: CASSRDDRGNEKLFF.

The chain is built from TRBV5-1 and TRBJ1-2, with a tentative D call TRBD1 (5 bases). The CDR3 consists of 14 residues. Trimming pared 4 bases from V and 1 base from J, leaving 11 bases between. Germline CDR1 SGHRS, CDR2 YFSETQ. The CDR3 sequence: CASSLPGVNYGYTF. CDR3 nucleotides: TGCGCCAGCAGCCTCCCGGGGGTTAACTATGGCTACACCTTC. Using reference TRBV5-1 and TRBJ1-2 for the parts outside the CDR3, the full variable domain is KAGVTQTPRYLIKTRGQQVTLSCSPISGHRSVSWYQQTPGQGLQFLFEYFSETQRNKGNFPGRFSGRQFSNSRSEMNVSTLELGDSALYLCASSLPGVNYGYTFGSGTRLTVV.

The chain links TRBV3-1 (or the pseudogene TRBV3-2) to TRBJ2-2; D possibly corresponds to TRBD2 (6 bases). Germline V lookup: CDR1 LGHDT, CDR2 YNNKEL (reference sequence). The CDR3 extends over 15 amino acids. Trimming left V 1 base short and J 9 bases short, with 15 bases between. CDR3 coding DNA: TGTGCCAGCAGCCAAGGTGCGGGGATTGGCAGGGAGCTGTTTTTT. It translates to CASSQGAGIGRELFF.

This chain links TRBV5-4 with TRBJ1-1, with D possibly matching TRBD1 (5 bases). Trimming left V 4 bases short and J 6 bases short, with 10 bases between. CDR1 and CDR2 (germline): SGHNT, YYREEE (reference sequence). The CDR3 is 12 amino acids. This CDR3 is CASSKRDSEAFF. The CDR3 nucleotides read TGTGCCAGCAGCAAACGGGACTCTGAAGCTTTCTTT.

V and J are TRBV5-5 and TRBJ2-7; 7 bases line up with TRBD1. The V gene end was trimmed by 4 bases and the J gene end by 1 base; junction bases not matched to a gene: 11. CDR1 is SGHKS, CDR2 YYEKEE, per germline (reference sequence). This CDR3 is 16 amino acids long. The CDR3 here is CASSMTRLDRSYEQYF. DNA for the CDR3: TGTGCCAGCAGCATGACCCGGTTGGACAGGTCCTACGAGCAGTACTTC. Looking up the rest from reference TRBV5-5 and TRBJ2-7 gives the full variable domain: DAGVTQSPTHLIKTRGQQVTLRCSPISGHKSVSWYQQVLGQGPQFIFQYYEKEERGRGNFPDRFSARQFPNYSSELNVNALLLGDSALYLCASSMTRLDRSYEQYFGPGTRLTVT.

V usage is TRBV5-1 and J usage is TRBJ1-6; no clear D. Germline V gene data show CDR1 as SGHRS and CDR2 as YFSETQ. This CDR3 is built from 14 residues. V lost 5 bases, J lost 8 bases, and 14 bases lay in between. CDR3 region: CASRLRDTDSPLHF. As DNA, the CDR3 is TGCGCCAGCAGACTCCGCGACACTGATTCACCCCTCCACTTT.

V usage is TRBV6-5 and J usage is TRBJ1-5, with D possibly TRBD1 on 6 matching bases. The CDR3 length is 14 residues. Per the germline V gene, CDR1 is MNHEY and CDR2 is SVGAGI. Deletions cut 6 bases from V and 7 bases from J, with 16 bases between. CDR3 loop: CASSPRQVGQPQHF. The CDR3 DNA reads TGTGCCAGCAGCCCCCGACAGGTAGGGCAGCCCCAGCATTTT.

This clone was picked up one time. The gene calls are TRBV15 and TRBJ2-5; the D gene is possibly TRBD2 (6 bases). CDR1 is LNHNV, CDR2 YYDKDF, per germline (reference sequence). The CDR3 covers 12 residues. V was shortened by 8 bases and J by 2 bases, with 9 bases between the two germline ends. CDR3 nucleotide sequence: TGTGCCACCGCGGGGTTACAAGAGACCCAGTACTTC. Its protein product is CATAGLQETQYF. Complete variable domain (other parts from reference TRBV15 and TRBJ2-5): DAMVIQNPRYQVTQFGKPVTLSCSQTLNHNVMYWYQQKSSQAPKLLFHYYDKDFNNEADTPDNFQSRRPNTSFCFLDIRSPGLGDTAMYLCATAGLQETQYFGPGTRLLVL.

The chain couples TRBV18 to TRBJ1-4; tentatively, D is TRBD1 (6 bases). The CDR3 contains 16 residues. Germline assignment: CDR1 KGHSH and CDR2 LQKENI. The ends were cut back, 2 bases at V and 8 bases at J, with 18 bases in the middle. The DNA for the CDR3 is TGTGCCAGCTCACCAAGGGACACCATCTACGGGGAAAAACTGTTTTTT. This translates into CASSPRDTIYGEKLFF.

The chain links TRBV2 to TRBJ1-5; 7 bases fit TRBD1. Germline loops: CDR1 SNHLY, CDR2 FYNNEI. The CDR3 covers 14 residues. V was pared by 6 bases and J by 6 bases, with 8 bases of the junction left unmatched. CDR3 in amino acids: CASRNRGGGQPQHF. The CDR3 DNA is TGTGCCAGCAGGAACAGGGGAGGCGGTCAGCCCCAGCATTTT. Full variable domain (remainder filled in from reference TRBV2 and TRBJ1-5): EPEVTQTPSHQVTQMGQEVILRCVPISNHLYFYWYRQILGQKVEFLVSFYNNEISEKSEIFDDQFSVERPDGSNFTLKIRSTKLEDSAMYFCASRNRGGGQPQHFGDGTRLSIL.

As DNA, the CDR3 is TGTGCCACAACTGGACAGTCCAATCAGCCCCAGCATTTT. It translates to CATTGQSNQPQHF. The chain couples TRBV6-5 to TRBJ1-5; D might be TRBD1 (6 bases). Trimming pared 10 bases from V and 3 bases from J, leaving 13 bases between. Per the germline V gene, CDR1 is MNHEY and CDR2 is SVGAGI. This CDR3 is 13 amino acids long.

V usage is TRBV9 and J usage is TRBJ2-5; 14 bases align to TRBD2. Germline V gene data show CDR1 as SGDLS and CDR2 as YYNGEE. There are 19 residues in the CDR3. Germline trimming cut 3 bases from V and 7 bases from J; bases unmatched to any gene: 17. The CDR3 nucleotides read TGTGCCAGCAGCGCACGGACTAGCGGGAGGAGTTTGAGTGGAGTGACCCAGTACTTC. Residues: CASSARTSGRSLSGVTQYF.

The rearrangement joins TRBV27 to TRBJ1-3; D not resolved. CDR1 MNHEY and CDR2 SMNVEV come from the germline V gene (reference sequence). This CDR3 comprises 14 residues. The V and J ends lost 6 bases and 1 base respectively, with 10 bases between them. CDR3 loop: CASRASGSGNTIYF. For the CDR3, the DNA is TGTGCCAGCAGAGCGTCGGGGTCTGGAAACACCATATATTTT.

V gene TRBV29-1 combines with J gene TRBJ1-1; 8 nucleotides match TRBD1. The ends lost 2 bases at V and 5 bases at J; junction bases unmatched: 7. CDR1 SQVTM and CDR2 ANQGSEA come from the germline V gene. The CDR3 runs 14 residues. The CDR3 DNA reads as TGCAGCGTTGAACTCGGACAGGGAGGAACTGAAGCTTTCTTT. Its protein product is CSVELGQGGTEAFF.

J is TRBJ2-3 and V is TRBV7-9; D unresolved. CDR3 length: 16 amino acids. The germline V gene has CDR1 SEHNR and CDR2 FQNEAQ (reference sequence). The V and J ends lost 4 bases and 0 bases respectively, with 14 bases between them. This CDR3 is CASSSPRSTSTDTQYF. The CDR3 coding sequence is TGTGCCAGCAGCTCCCCCCGATCTACTAGCACAGATACGCAGTATTTT.

The chain carries TRBV15 and TRBJ1-1, with a weak D call TRBD1 (6 bases). Germline CDR1 is LNHNV and CDR2 is YYDKDF (reference sequence). CDR3 length equals 16 residues. The V end was cut by 5 bases, the J end by 1 base, with 17 bases between. Here the CDR3 DNA reads TGTGCCACCAGCGAAACAGGGCGGAGGTCGAACACTGAAGCTTTCTTT. Its protein is CATSETGRRSNTEAFF.

The rearrangement uses TRBV7-2 and TRBJ2-5; TRBD2 is a possible D gene (5 bases). The CDR3 has 13 residues. Germline CDR1 is SGHTA and CDR2 is FQGNSA. V shed 5 bases and J shed 7 bases, with 14 bases lying between them. CDR3 bases: TGTGCCAGCAGCCCCCTCGCAGGAGGGACCCAGTACTTC. It yields the protein CASSPLAGGTQYF.

The V and J genes are TRBV5-1 and TRBJ2-2; 7 bases align to TRBD1. The junction had 4 bases not matched to a gene; V was cut back by 6 bases and J by 5 bases. In germline, CDR1 is SGHRS, CDR2 YFSETQ. The CDR3 totals 13 residues. In DNA, the CDR3 is TGCGCCAGCAACCAACAGGGGACCGGGGAGCTGTTTTTT. Translated: CASNQQGTGELFF.

The J gene is TRBJ1-2, the V gene TRBV28; 9 positions agree with TRBD1. Unmatched junction bases numbered 12, after V lost 5 bases and J lost 8 bases. Germline lookup yields CDR1 MDHEN and CDR2 SYDVKM. The CDR3 length is 15 residues. CDR3 in DNA: TGTGCCAGCAGTCTTCCCCTCGGACAGGGGAGAGGCTACACCTTC. Amino acids: CASSLPLGQGRGYTF.